These 15 T cell receptor beta chains were sequenced from one sample in a study of T cell responses to AZD1222 COVID-19 vaccine. The method was immunoSEQ multiplex PCR; TCRdb's version includes in-frame clones alone and lacks a portion of them. The sample lists about 110,000 clones; about 85% were seen once. This sample comprised peripheral blood, obtained 28 days after the second AZD1222 dose. These receptors originate from an adult who received the AZD1222 COVID-19 vaccine.

As DNA, the CDR3 is TGTGCCTGGAGTCTCGGACAGGACCACTCTGGAAACACCATATATTTT. This encodes CAWSLGQDHSGNTIYF. V and J are TRBV30 and TRBJ1-3; 7 bases fit TRBD1. Looked up from germline, CDR1 is GTSNPN and CDR2 is SVGIG (reference sequence). V trimming: 2 bases; J trimming: 0 bases; junction bases outside the gene matches: 7. CDR3 length equals 16 residues.

The V gene is TRBV28, the J gene TRBJ1-2; D perhaps matches TRBD1 (6 bases). V was shortened by 5 bases and J by 5 bases, with 9 bases between the two germline ends. Per the germline V gene, CDR1 is MDHEN and CDR2 is SYDVKM. The CDR3 totals 12 residues. The CDR3 loop is CASSLQGYGYTF. The CDR3 DNA sequence: TGTGCCAGCAGTCTCCAGGGGTATGGCTACACCTTC.

V and J are TRBV5-6 and TRBJ2-2, with 7 bases matching TRBD2. CDR1 SGHDT and CDR2 YYEEEE come from the germline V gene. The CDR3 sequence is 17 residues long. V shed 3 bases, J shed 1 base, and the junction held 9 bases outside the gene matches. The CDR3 DNA is TGTGCCAGCAGCTCCCGGTTTGCTAGCGGGAACACCGGGGAGCTGTTTTTT. Translating it yields CASSSRFASGNTGELFF.

The genes are TRBV5-1 and TRBJ2-7, with 9 positions matching TRBD2. After removal of 0 bases from V and 3 bases from J, the junction contained 7 bases not matched to a gene. Germline V gene sequence: CDR1 SGHRS, CDR2 YFSETQ. CDR3 length: 16 residues. The CDR3 is CASSLEPSGKVYEQYF. The CDR3 region has the DNA TGCGCCAGCAGCTTGGAGCCTAGCGGGAAGGTCTACGAGCAGTACTTC.

This clone was seen once. V gene TRBV19 combines with J gene TRBJ2-1; perhaps D is TRBD1 or TRBD2 (5 bases each). Between the trimmed V and J ends, which lost 6 bases and 0 bases, there was a span of 12 bases. Germline V lookup: CDR1 LNHDA, CDR2 SQIVND (reference sequence). The length of the CDR3 is 15 residues. CDR3 loop: CASRRDGNSYNEQFF. The CDR3 bases are TGTGCCAGTAGAAGGGACGGGAACTCCTACAATGAGCAGTTCTTC.

The V and J genes are TRBV7-2 and TRBJ2-1; D unclear. The CDR3 runs to 12 residues. Trimming cost V 5 bases and J 12 bases, with 14 bases left between them. Per germline, CDR1 SGHTA and CDR2 FQGNSA. The CDR3 reads CASSPSEVPQFF. CDR3 nucleotide sequence: TGTGCCAGCAGCCCATCTGAGGTCCCGCAGTTCTTC.

This chain connects TRBV6-2 or TRBV6-3 to TRBJ2-1, with D maybe TRBD2 (5 bases). In germline, CDR1 is MNHEY, CDR2 SVGEGT. There are 13 residues in the CDR3. V was trimmed by 5 bases and J by 12 bases, leaving 17 bases between them. CDR3 in amino acids: CASSHQNSDTQFF. CDR3 bases: TGTGCCAGCAGTCACCAAAATAGCGATACGCAGTTCTTC.

The chain links TRBV4-2 to TRBJ1-5; D might be TRBD1 (6 bases). This CDR3 has 17 residues. Germline V lookup: CDR1 LGHNA, CDR2 YNFKEQ. Trimming cost V 0 bases and J 0 bases, with 12 bases left between them. In DNA, the CDR3 is TGTGCCAGCAGCCAAGACCGACAGGTGCATAGCAATCAGCCCCAGCATTTT. This translates into CASSQDRQVHSNQPQHF.

The chain links TRBV9 to TRBJ2-1; D is perhaps TRBD1 (5 bases). CDR3 length: 19 amino acids. V lost 0 bases, J lost 0 bases, and 19 bases lay in between. Germline assignment: CDR1 SGDLS and CDR2 YYNGEE. The CDR3 loop reads CASSVVPSQGWSSYNEQFF. DNA of the CDR3: TGTGCCAGCAGCGTAGTCCCGTCTCAGGGCTGGAGCTCCTACAATGAGCAGTTCTTC.

This rearrangement joins TRBV18 to TRBJ2-1, with 10 bases matching TRBD2. Trimming removed 9 bases from V and 4 bases from J; junction bases left unmatched: 3. Germline lookup yields CDR1 KGHSH and CDR2 LQKENI. The CDR3 consists of 13 residues. The CDR3 bases are TGTGCCAGTGAACTAGCGGGATACAATGAGCAGTTCTTC. It specifies CASELAGYNEQFF.

The chain is built from TRBV28 and TRBJ1-5; D is undetermined. This CDR3 comprises 12 residues. V was clipped by 8 bases and J by 9 bases, with 14 bases between them. Germline-derived CDR1 and CDR2 are MDHEN and SYDVKM. CDR3 region: CASSISTWPQHF. The DNA for the CDR3 is TGTGCCAGCTCTATTTCCACATGGCCCCAGCATTTT.

The CDR3 sequence is CATSPRTGPTDQPQHF. CDR3 coding DNA: TGTGCCACCAGCCCTAGGACAGGGCCCACTGATCAGCCCCAGCATTTT. J is TRBJ1-5 and V is TRBV15; 8 bases are a match to TRBD1. This CDR3 is built from 16 residues. The ends lost 5 bases at V and 5 bases at J; junction bases unmatched: 11. Germline assignment: CDR1 LNHNV and CDR2 YYDKDF (reference sequence).

The rearrangement joins TRBV7-2 to TRBJ2-7, with D unresolved. The CDR3 covers 13 residues. Germline lookup yields CDR1 SGHTA and CDR2 FQGNSA. V lost 3 bases to trimming and J lost 4 bases, with 10 bases between them. The CDR3 loop is CASSFNQLYEQYF. The CDR3 nucleotides read TGTGCCAGCAGCTTCAACCAATTATACGAGCAGTACTTC.

The rearrangement uses TRBV5-8 and TRBJ2-1, with 9 bases identical to TRBD2. Germline values: CDR1 SGHTS, CDR2 YDEGEE. J was trimmed by 6 bases and V by 4 bases; bases with no gene match: 14. The CDR3 length is 17 residues. DNA for the CDR3: TGTGCCAGCAGCCTATCGGTGGTAGCGGGAGCCCTCAATGAGCAGTTCTTC. Translating it yields CASSLSVVAGALNEQFF.

V is TRBV27 and J is TRBJ2-3; D perhaps matches TRBD2 (5 bases). Germline lookup yields CDR1 MNHEY and CDR2 SMNVEV (reference sequence). The ends were cut back, 5 bases at V and 3 bases at J, with 6 bases in the middle. The CDR3 has 12 amino acids. The DNA of the CDR3 is TGTGCCAGCAGTCCGGGGACAGATACGCAGTATTTT. Amino acids: CASSPGTDTQYF.